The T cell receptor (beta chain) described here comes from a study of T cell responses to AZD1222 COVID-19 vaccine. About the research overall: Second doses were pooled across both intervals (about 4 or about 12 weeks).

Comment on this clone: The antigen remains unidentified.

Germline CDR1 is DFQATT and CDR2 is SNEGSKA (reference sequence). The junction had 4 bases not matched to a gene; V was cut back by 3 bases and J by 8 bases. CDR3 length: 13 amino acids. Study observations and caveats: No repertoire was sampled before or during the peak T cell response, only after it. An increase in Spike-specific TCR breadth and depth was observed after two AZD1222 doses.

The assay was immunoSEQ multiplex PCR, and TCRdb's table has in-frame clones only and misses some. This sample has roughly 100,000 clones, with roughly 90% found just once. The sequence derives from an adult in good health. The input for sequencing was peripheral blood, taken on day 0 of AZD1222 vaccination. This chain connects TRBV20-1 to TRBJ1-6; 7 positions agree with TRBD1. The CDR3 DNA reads TGCAGTGCTAGTGGGGACAGAGATTCACCCCTCCACTTT. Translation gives CSASGDRDSPLHF.